This T cell receptor beta chain appears in the sequencing data of a study of blood T cell repertoires in COVID-19. Overall study context: The origin of the acute and convalescent COVID-19 samples was the United States, Italy and Spain. Sample material is recorded as cDNA or gDNA derived from T cells, B-cell-depleted T cells, or PBMCs.

The CDR3 is 13 amino acids. Germline V gene lookup returns CDR1 SGHTS and CDR2 YDEGEE. Trimming removed 4 bases at V and 4 bases at J, with 11 bases between. In the original processing: Using reference gene primer amplification, nucleated cell counts were estimated. The method was immunoSEQ multiplex PCR; TCRdb's version includes in-frame clones alone and lacks a portion of them. Clone size and the V and J calls come from that table; the DNA yielded D and trimming. The sample yields about 270,000 clones, approximately 80% seen once. The sequence derives from a woman aged 60-75 years with active or convalescent COVID-19. The chain employs TRBV5-8 and TRBJ1-1, with D tentatively TRBD1 (6 bases). The sample was peripheral blood. The CDR3 spells CASSLGGGTEAFF. In DNA, the CDR3 is TGTGCCAGCAGCCTTGGGGGCGGCACTGAAGCTTTCTTT.